This T cell receptor (beta chain) originates from a study of CD8 T cells in Susac syndrome. RNA, at about 0.5 to 1 ug, was reverse transcribed with random hexamers. MiXCR, applied by TCRdb to the immunoSEQ multiplex PCR reads, yields one record per CDR3 protein. The table includes 160,000 or so distinct CDR3 sequences, approximately 94% detected once. The CDR3 is 13 amino acids. The germline CDR1 and CDR2 sequences are SQVTM and ANQGSEA. The V end lost 8 bases, the J end lost 1 base, and 14 bases lay between the germline ends. The chain joins TRBV29-1 to TRBJ1-1; D remains ambiguous. The sequenced sample was CD4+ T cells from PBMCs. The clonotype comes from a human donor with multiple sclerosis. CDR3 amino acids: CSFGPQPNTEAFF. For the CDR3, the DNA is TGCAGCTTTGGACCACAGCCGAACACTGAAGCTTTCTTT. Complete variable domain (other parts from reference TRBV29-1 and TRBJ1-1): SAVISQKPSRDICQRGTSLTIQCQVDSQVTMMFWYRQQPGQSLTLIATANQGSEATYESGFVIDKFPISRPNLTFSTLTVSNMSPEDSSIYLCSFGPQPNTEAFFGQGTRLTVV.